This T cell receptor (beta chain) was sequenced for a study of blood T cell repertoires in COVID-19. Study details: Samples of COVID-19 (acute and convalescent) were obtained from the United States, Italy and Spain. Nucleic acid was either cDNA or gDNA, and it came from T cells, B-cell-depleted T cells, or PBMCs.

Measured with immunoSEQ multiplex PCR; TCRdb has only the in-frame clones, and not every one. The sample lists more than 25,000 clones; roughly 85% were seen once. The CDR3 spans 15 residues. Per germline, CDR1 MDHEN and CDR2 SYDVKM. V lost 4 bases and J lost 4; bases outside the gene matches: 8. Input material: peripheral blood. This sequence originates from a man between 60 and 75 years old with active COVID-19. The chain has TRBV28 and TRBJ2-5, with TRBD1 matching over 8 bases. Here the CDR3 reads CASSSQDREIETQYF. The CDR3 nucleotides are TGTGCCAGCAGTTCCCAGGACAGGGAGATAGAGACCCAGTACTTC.